The clone carrying this T cell receptor (beta chain) appeared a single time. Primers included in the PCR were 60 Vbeta and 13 Jbeta primers. The assay was immunoSEQ multiplex PCR, and TCRdb's table has in-frame clones only and misses some. Of about 85,000 clones in the sample, approximately 80% were seen once. Trimming cost V 6 bases and J 3 bases; bases outside gene matches: 5. This CDR3 spans 13 amino acids. Germline V gene sequence: CDR1 GTSNPN, CDR2 SVGIG (reference sequence). This sample stems from a study of cytomegalovirus exposure and HLA in healthy donors. This chain joins TRBV30 and TRBJ1-1, with 9 bases fitting TRBD1. The sample comprised PBMCs. This TCR derives from a man in his fifties in good health and CMV-seropositive. As DNA, the CDR3 is TGTGCCTGCGCCACAGGGGGCGACACTGAAGCTTTCTTT. Its protein is CACATGGDTEAFF.